This note documents a single T cell receptor beta chain sequence. Its antigen is unknown. Base qualities were left out, and no much larger clone turns up one base away. This record belongs to a study of control samples from healthy donors and cancer patients (dated by TCRdb to the early 2020s). Libraries came from the immunoSEQ multiplex PCR assay. TCRdb stores this immuneACCESS table with in-frame sequences only. Part of the clones is absent; in the studies checked, under half of the shortfall reflects unresolved V genes, and no reason is known for the rest. In all, the sample holds 180,000 or so clones, and 85% to 95% of those were seen once. Approximately 4% of the sample lies in the top ten. The germline V gene provides CDR1 SGHTA and CDR2 FQGNSA. V lost 7 bases and J lost 8 bases, and the count of bases not matched to a germline gene is 11. There are 15 amino acids in the CDR3, from cysteine to phenylalanine inclusive. Only CDR3 DNA remains: 45 bases, in frame from the first base.

The sequence is built from TRBV7-2 and TRBJ1-2, and TRBD1 aligns with 12 junction nucleotides. This clonotype was obtained from a woman aged 55-69 years in good health. The specimen was blood. The CDR3 reads CASKLGTGGAWGYTF. The DNA sequence is TGTGCCAGCAAGTTAGGGACAGGGGGCGCTTGGGGCTACACCTTC. Full variable domain (CDR3 extended with the reference TRBV7-2 and TRBJ1-2 proteins): GAGVSQSPSNKVTEKGKDVELRCDPISGHTALYWYRQSLGQGLEFLIYFQGNSAPDKSGLPSDRFSAERTGGSVSTLTIQRTQQEDSAVYLCASKLGTGGAWGYTFGSGTRLTVV.